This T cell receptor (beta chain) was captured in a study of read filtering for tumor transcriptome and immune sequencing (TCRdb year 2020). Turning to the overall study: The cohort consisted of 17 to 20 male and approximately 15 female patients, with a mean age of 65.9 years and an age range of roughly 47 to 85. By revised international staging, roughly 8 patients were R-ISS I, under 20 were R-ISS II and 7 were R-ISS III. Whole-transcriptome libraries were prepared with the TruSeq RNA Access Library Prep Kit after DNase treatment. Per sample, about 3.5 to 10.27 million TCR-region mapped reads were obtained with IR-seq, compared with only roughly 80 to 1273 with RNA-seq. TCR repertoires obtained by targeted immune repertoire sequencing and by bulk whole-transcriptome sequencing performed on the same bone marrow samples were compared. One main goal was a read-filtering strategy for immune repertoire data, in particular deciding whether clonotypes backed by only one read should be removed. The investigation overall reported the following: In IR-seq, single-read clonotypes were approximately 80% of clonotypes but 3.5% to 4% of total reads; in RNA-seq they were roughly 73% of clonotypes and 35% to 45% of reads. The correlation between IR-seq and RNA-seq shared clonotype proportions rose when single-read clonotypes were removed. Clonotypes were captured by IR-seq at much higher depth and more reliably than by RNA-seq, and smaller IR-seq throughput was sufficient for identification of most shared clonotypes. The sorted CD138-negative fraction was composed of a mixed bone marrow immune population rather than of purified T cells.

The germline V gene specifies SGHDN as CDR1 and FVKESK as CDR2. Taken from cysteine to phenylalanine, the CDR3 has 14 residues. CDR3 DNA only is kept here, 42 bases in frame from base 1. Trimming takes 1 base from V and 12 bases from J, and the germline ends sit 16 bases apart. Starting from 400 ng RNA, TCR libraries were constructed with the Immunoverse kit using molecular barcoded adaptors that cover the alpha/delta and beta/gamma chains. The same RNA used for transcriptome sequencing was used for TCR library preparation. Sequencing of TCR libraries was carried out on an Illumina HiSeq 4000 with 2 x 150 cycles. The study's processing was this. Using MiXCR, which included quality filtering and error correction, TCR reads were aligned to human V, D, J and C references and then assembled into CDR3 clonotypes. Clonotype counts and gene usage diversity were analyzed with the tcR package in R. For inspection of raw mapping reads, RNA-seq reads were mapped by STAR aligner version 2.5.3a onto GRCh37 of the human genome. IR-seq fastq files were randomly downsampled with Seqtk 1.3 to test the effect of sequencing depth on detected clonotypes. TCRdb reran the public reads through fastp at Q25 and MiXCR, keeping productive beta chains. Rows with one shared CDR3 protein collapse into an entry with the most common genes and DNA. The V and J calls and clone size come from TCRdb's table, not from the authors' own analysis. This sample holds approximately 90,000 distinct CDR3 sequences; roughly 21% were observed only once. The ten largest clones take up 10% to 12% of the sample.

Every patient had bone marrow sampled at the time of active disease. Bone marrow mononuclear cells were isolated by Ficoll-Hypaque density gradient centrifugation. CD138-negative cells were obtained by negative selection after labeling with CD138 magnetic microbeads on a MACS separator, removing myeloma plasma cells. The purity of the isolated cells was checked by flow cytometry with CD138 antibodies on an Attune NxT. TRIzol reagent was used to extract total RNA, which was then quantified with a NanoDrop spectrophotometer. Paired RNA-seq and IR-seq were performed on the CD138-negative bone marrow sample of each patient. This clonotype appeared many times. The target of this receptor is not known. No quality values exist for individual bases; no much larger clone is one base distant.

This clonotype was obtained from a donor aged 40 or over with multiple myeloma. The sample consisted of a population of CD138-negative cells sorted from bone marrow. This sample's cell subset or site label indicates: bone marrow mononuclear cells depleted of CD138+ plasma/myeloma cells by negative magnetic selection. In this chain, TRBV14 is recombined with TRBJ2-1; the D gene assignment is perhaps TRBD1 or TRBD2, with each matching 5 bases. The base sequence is TGTGCCAGCAGCCAAGTTTCCCGGGGTCAGGGGCAGTTCTTC. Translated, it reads CASSQVSRGQGQFF. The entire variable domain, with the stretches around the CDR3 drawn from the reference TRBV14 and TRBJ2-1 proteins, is EAGVTQFPSHSVIEKGQTVTLRCDPISGHDNLYWYRRVMGKEIKFLLHFVKESKQDESGMPNNRFLAERTGGTYSTLKVQPAELEDSGVYFCASSQVSRGQGQFFGPGTRLTVL.